The 19 T cell receptor beta chains listed next were all sequenced from one sample in a study of identical twins listed by TCRdb under 2016. The library was prepared using 5' RACE. The sample was run on an Illumina HiSeq 2000. The raw public data were reprocessed by TCRdb itself: fastp quality trimming at Q25, MiXCR clonotype calling, in-frame beta chains only. Rows matching on CDR3 protein sequence are summarized as one entry with the most common DNA and genes. A total of fewer than 500,000 distinct CDR3 sequences appear in this sample, approximately 24% of them only once. The ten most abundant clones make up roughly 3% of the sample. These data also formed part of another study, on T cells expressing NK-cell markers.

Sample: CD4+ T cells sorted from blood. The receptors were sampled from a woman between 18 and 30 years old in good health.

This clonotype was detected a few times. The rearrangement uses TRBV27 and TRBJ2-6; D is unresolved. The germline V and J ends were trimmed by 4 bases and 0 bases, with 4 bases remaining between them. The CDR3 has 14 amino acids. From germline, CDR1 is MNHEY and CDR2 SMNVEV (reference sequence). CDR3 sequence reads: CASSSGSGANVLTF. In DNA, the CDR3 is TGTGCCAGCAGTTCCGGCTCTGGGGCCAACGTCCTGACTTTC.

V usage is TRBV3-1 and J usage is TRBJ2-7, with D possibly being TRBD1 or TRBD2 (5 bases each). The CDR3 has 13 residues. Germline CDR1 LGHDT, CDR2 YNNKEL (reference sequence). Trimming pared 1 base from V and 7 bases from J, leaving 11 bases between. CDR3 sequence reads: CASSQGLRGEQYF. For the CDR3, the DNA is TGTGCCAGCAGCCAAGGGCTGAGGGGTGAGCAGTACTTC.

This clonotype has just a few counts. The V gene is TRBV5-1, the J gene TRBJ2-1; TRBD2 matches 8 bases. CDR3 length: 14 residues. Germline V CDR1 and CDR2: SGHRS, YFSETQ. V was pared by 3 bases and J by 5 bases, with 4 bases of the junction left unmatched. CDR3: CASSSAAGDNEQFF. The CDR3 coding sequence is TGCGCCAGCAGCTCAGCAGCGGGGGACAATGAGCAGTTCTTC. Variable domain in full (rest from reference TRBV5-1 and TRBJ2-1): KAGVTQTPRYLIKTRGQQVTLSCSPISGHRSVSWYQQTPGQGLQFLFEYFSETQRNKGNFPGRFSGRQFSNSRSEMNVSTLELGDSALYLCASSSAAGDNEQFFGPGTRLTVL.

The chain carries TRBV27 and TRBJ2-1, with 9 bases lining up with TRBD2. In germline, CDR1 is MNHEY, CDR2 SMNVEV (reference sequence). Trimming at V came to 3 bases and at J to 5 bases, leaving 5 bases not matched to a gene. This CDR3 is 15 amino acids long. The CDR3 sequence is CASSFRASGDNEQFF. In nucleotides, the CDR3 is TGTGCCAGCAGTTTCCGGGCTAGCGGGGACAATGAGCAGTTCTTC.

This clonotype showed up many times. The gene calls are TRBV12-3 or TRBV12-4 and TRBJ1-1; no reliable D call. The CDR3 totals 14 residues. Trimming took off 6 bases at V and 2 bases at J, with 13 bases between the two ends. The CDR3 DNA sequence: TGTGCCAGCAGGAGCTTCGGTCAAAACACTGAAGCTTTCTTT. Translating gives CASRSFGQNTEAFF.

This clonotype occurred a few times. The V call is TRBV5-1, the J call TRBJ1-2; D is possibly TRBD1 (5 bases). Germline V gene data show CDR1 as SGHRS and CDR2 as YFSETQ. The CDR3 contains 15 residues. The ends were cut back, 0 bases at V and 5 bases at J, with 14 bases in the middle. This CDR3 is CASSLDGGSRYGYTF. The CDR3 nucleotides are TGCGCCAGCAGCTTGGATGGGGGAAGTCGGTATGGCTACACCTTC. Full variable domain (remainder filled in from reference TRBV5-1 and TRBJ1-2): KAGVTQTPRYLIKTRGQQVTLSCSPISGHRSVSWYQQTPGQGLQFLFEYFSETQRNKGNFPGRFSGRQFSNSRSEMNVSTLELGDSALYLCASSLDGGSRYGYTFGSGTRLTVV.

In its sample, this clonotype was seen a few times. V usage is TRBV5-1 and J usage is TRBJ2-7, with D possibly matching TRBD2 (6 bases). V gave up 0 bases and J gave up 3 bases, with 16 bases separating them. The CDR3 length is 16 residues. Per the germline V gene, CDR1 is SGHRS and CDR2 is YFSETQ. The CDR3 nucleotides are TGCGCCAGCAGCTTGGCTCGCGGGACTTCGATCTACGAGCAGTACTTC. Translating gives CASSLARGTSIYEQYF.

V gene TRBV10-3 combines with J gene TRBJ2-3; D gene uncertain. V lost 8 bases and J 4 bases, leaving 7 bases between the germline ends. Germline-derived CDR1 and CDR2 are ENHRY and SYGVKD. The CDR3 covers 11 residues. The CDR3 loop reads CAIGPADTQYF. The CDR3 DNA sequence: TGTGCCATCGGGCCCGCAGATACGCAGTATTTT.

This clonotype was detected a few times. V usage is TRBV5-1 and J usage is TRBJ1-1; weak D call: TRBD1 (6 bases). The CDR3 length is 15 residues. Germline V CDR1 and CDR2: SGHRS, YFSETQ. V dropped 7 bases and J dropped 5 bases, with 21 bases sitting between them. The chain's CDR3 is CASCLLGGGATEAFF. The CDR3 bases are TGCGCCAGCTGCCTGTTGGGCGGGGGGGCAACTGAAGCTTTCTTT. The complete variable domain, with remaining parts taken from reference TRBV5-1 and TRBJ1-1, reads KAGVTQTPRYLIKTRGQQVTLSCSPISGHRSVSWYQQTPGQGLQFLFEYFSETQRNKGNFPGRFSGRQFSNSRSEMNVSTLELGDSALYLCASCLLGGGATEAFFGQGTRLTVV.

V and J are TRBV5-1 and TRBJ2-5; 11 bases map to TRBD2. Trimming took 4 bases from V and 2 from J; bases not matched to a gene: 4. Germline CDR1 SGHRS, CDR2 YFSETQ. The CDR3 sequence is 15 residues long. CDR3 region: CASSTGTSGQETQYF. The CDR3 bases are TGCGCCAGCAGCACCGGGACTAGCGGACAAGAGACCCAGTACTTC.

This clonotype was seen repeatedly, ten times or more. The chain is built from TRBV12-3 or TRBV12-4 and TRBJ2-7; D ambiguous. The CDR3 contains 14 residues. Trimming took off 3 bases at V and 6 bases at J, with 15 bases between the two ends. CDR3 nucleotide sequence: TGTGCCAGCAGTTTCCGGGCCCCTACGGGCGAGCAGTACTTC. Translation gives CASSFRAPTGEQYF.

V gene TRBV30 combines with J gene TRBJ2-5; perhaps TRBD2 as D (5 bases). The germline V and J ends were trimmed by 1 base and 5 bases, with 11 bases remaining between them. CDR3 length equals 13 residues. Germline CDR1 and CDR2: GTSNPN and SVGIG (reference sequence). The CDR3 coding sequence is TGTGCCTGGAGTGGCTGGACGGGGGAGACCCAGTACTTC. This encodes CAWSGWTGETQYF.

The CDR3 coding sequence is TGCGCCAGCGCGGGACTCCTCAGCTCCTACGAGCAGTACTTC. This translates into CASAGLLSSYEQYF. V is TRBV5-1 and J is TRBJ2-7; D is possibly TRBD2 (6 bases). V was pared by 7 bases and J by 0 bases, with 14 bases between. Germline V gene data show CDR1 as SGHRS and CDR2 as YFSETQ. The CDR3 runs to 14 residues.

The chain links TRBV6-1 to TRBJ2-1; tentative D call: TRBD1 (5 bases). This CDR3 comprises 13 residues. Trimming pared 6 bases from V and 1 base from J, leaving 7 bases between. From germline, CDR1 is MNHNS and CDR2 SASEGT. CDR3 region: CASRGASYNEQFF. Here the CDR3 DNA reads TGTGCCAGCAGAGGGGCTTCCTACAATGAGCAGTTCTTC.

In its sample, this clonotype was seen a few times. The chain links TRBV3-1 to TRBJ2-1; D is unresolved. Germline loops: CDR1 LGHDT, CDR2 YNNKEL (reference sequence). This CDR3 is built from 13 residues. Trimming removed 0 bases at V and 5 bases at J, with 5 bases between. This CDR3 reads CASSQDRNNEQFF. The CDR3, as DNA: TGTGCCAGCAGCCAAGATCGGAACAATGAGCAGTTCTTC.

The chain uses TRBV5-1 and TRBJ1-1, with 8 bases that match TRBD1. J gave up 3 bases and V 7 bases, and 11 bases lay outside the gene matches. The germline V gene encodes CDR1 SGHRS and CDR2 YFSETQ. The CDR3 extends over 15 amino acids. CDR3 loop: CASWTGLNWDTEAFF. CDR3 nucleotide sequence: TGCGCCAGCTGGACAGGGCTAAATTGGGACACTGAAGCTTTCTTT.

The chain carries TRBV7-9 and TRBJ2-7, with D hard to call. Per the germline V gene, CDR1 is SEHNR and CDR2 is FQNEAQ (reference sequence). This CDR3 contains 14 residues. V gave up 5 bases and J gave up 1 base, with 12 bases separating them. In nucleotides, the CDR3 is TGTGCCAGCAGCCCCTCGGTGAATTCCTACGAGCAGTACTTC. Protein sequence: CASSPSVNSYEQYF.

This clonotype was found a few times. The CDR3 sequence: CAIWGQGRIEQYF. CDR3 DNA: TGTGCCATCTGGGGACAGGGTAGGATCGAGCAGTACTTC. The rearrangement links TRBV10-3 to TRBJ2-7; 9 bases line up with TRBD1. Losses at the gene ends were 8 bases for V and 6 bases for J; bases not matched to a gene: 8. This CDR3 is 13 amino acids long. Germline V gene lookup returns CDR1 ENHRY and CDR2 SYGVKD.

The V and J genes are TRBV5-1 and TRBJ2-3; no reliable D call. CDR1 is SGHRS, CDR2 YFSETQ, per germline. The CDR3 has 13 amino acids. V was clipped by 0 bases and J by 5 bases, with 7 bases between them. The CDR3 nucleotides are TGCGCCAGCAGCTTGGAGGGATTAGATACGCAGTATTTT. Translating it yields CASSLEGLDTQYF.